One T cell receptor (beta chain) is described in this entry. Its antigen is not known. The CDR3 loop spans 17 amino acids. From germline, CDR1 is MGHRA and CDR2 YSYEKL. V lost 0 bases and J lost 5, with 18 bases in between. With 60 Vbeta and 13 Jbeta primers, the PCR was carried out. Sequencing was performed with immunoSEQ multiplex PCR; in TCRdb, only in-frame clones are kept and a portion is missing. This sample has around 65,000 clones; roughly 60% occur once, and the top ten carry around 2.7%. The data derive from a study of cytomegalovirus exposure and HLA in healthy donors. Study-wide results and caveats: Within a later analysis, the majority of CMV-associated TCR beta chains appeared HLA-restricted. Confirmation was obtained in vitro that a few CMV-associated chains are specific for CMV antigens. TCR beta V- and J-gene trimming, according to a later analysis, was linked to a missense DCLRE1C variant.

The source is a man aged 25 to 40 in good health and CMV-seronegative. What was sequenced was PBMCs. The gene calls are TRBV4-1 and TRBJ2-3, with a tentative D call TRBD2 (7 bases). The CDR3 loop is CASSQDFGGGTQDTQYF. The CDR3 nucleotides are TGCGCCAGCAGCCAAGATTTCGGCGGGGGCACTCAAGATACGCAGTATTTT.